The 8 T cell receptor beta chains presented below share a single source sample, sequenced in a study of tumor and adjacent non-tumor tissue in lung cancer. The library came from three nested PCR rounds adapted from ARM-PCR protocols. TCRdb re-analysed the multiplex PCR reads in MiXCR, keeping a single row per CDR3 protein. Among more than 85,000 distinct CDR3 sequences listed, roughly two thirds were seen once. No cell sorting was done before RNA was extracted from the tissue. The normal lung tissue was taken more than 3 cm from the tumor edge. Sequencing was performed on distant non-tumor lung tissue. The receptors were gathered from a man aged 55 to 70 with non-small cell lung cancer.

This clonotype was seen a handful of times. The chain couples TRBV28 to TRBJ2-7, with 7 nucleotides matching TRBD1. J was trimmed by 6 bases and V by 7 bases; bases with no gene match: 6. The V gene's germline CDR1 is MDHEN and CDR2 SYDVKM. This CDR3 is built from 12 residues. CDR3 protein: CASNDRASEQYF. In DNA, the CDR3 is TGTGCCAGCAATGACAGGGCTAGCGAGCAGTACTTC.

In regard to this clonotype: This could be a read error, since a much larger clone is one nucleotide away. The DNA of the CDR3 is TGTGCCAGTAGTATCCTAGCGGGAGGGCCGACAGAAACGCAGTATTTT. Protein: CASSILAGGPTETQYF. The chain carries TRBV19 and TRBJ2-3, with TRBD2 matching over 12 bases. Germline V gives CDR1 LNHDA, CDR2 SQIVND (reference sequence). CDR3 length: 16 residues.

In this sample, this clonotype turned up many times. For the CDR3, the DNA is TGTGCCAGCAGCTTAGCTGGGGGTAGGAGCGGCAATGAGCAGTTCTTC. Its protein is CASSLAGGRSGNEQFF. The chain carries TRBV11-2 and TRBJ2-1; D is possibly TRBD1 or TRBD2 (5 bases each). Germline values: CDR1 SGHAT, CDR2 FQNNGV. The CDR3 is 16 residues long. Trimming took 1 base from V and 6 from J, leaving 16 bases between them.

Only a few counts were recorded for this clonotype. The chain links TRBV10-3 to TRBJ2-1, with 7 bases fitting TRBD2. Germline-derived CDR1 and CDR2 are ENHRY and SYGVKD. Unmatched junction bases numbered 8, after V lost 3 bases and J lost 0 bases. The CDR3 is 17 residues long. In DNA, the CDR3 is TGTGCCATCAGTGATCCCAAGGGGACTACCTCCTACAATGAGCAGTTCTTC. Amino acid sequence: CAISDPKGTTSYNEQFF.

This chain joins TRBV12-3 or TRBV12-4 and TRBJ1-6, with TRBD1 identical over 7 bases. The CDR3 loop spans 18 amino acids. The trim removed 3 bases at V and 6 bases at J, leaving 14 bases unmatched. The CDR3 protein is CASSFWDPGTVVNSPLHF. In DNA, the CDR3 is TGTGCCAGCAGTTTTTGGGATCCCGGGACAGTGGTTAATTCACCCCTCCACTTT.

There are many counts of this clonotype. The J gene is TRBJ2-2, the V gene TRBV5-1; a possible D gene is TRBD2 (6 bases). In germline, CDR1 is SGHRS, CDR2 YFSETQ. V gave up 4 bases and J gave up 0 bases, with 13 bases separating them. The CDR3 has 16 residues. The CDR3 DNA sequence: TGCGCCAGCAGCCAGGTAGCGGTTACGAACACCGGGGAGCTGTTTTTT. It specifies CASSQVAVTNTGELFF.

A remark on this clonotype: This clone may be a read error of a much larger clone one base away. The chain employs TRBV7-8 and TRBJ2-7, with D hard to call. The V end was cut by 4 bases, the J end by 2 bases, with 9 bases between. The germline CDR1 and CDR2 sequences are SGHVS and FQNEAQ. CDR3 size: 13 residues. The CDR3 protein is CASSSISAYEQYF. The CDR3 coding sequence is TGTGCCAGCAGCTCTATCAGTGCCTACGAGCAGTACTTC.

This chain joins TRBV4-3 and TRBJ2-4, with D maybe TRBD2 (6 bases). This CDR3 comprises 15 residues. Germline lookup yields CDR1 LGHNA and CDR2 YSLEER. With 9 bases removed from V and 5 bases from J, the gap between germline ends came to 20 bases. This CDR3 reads CASNQGSSVQNIQYF. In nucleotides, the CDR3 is TGCGCCAGTAACCAAGGGTCTAGCGTCCAAAACATTCAGTACTTC.